What follows is one T cell receptor (beta chain) and its context. In the study's own analysis: Nucleated cell counts were estimated from reference gene primer amplification. Assay used: immunoSEQ multiplex PCR; TCRdb lists only in-frame clones, some missing. From that table come the V and J calls and clone size; the DNA was used to work out D and trimming. In the table there are some 370,000 clones, around 90% of which are singletons. This sample is drawn from a study of blood T cell repertoires in COVID-19. Looking at the study overall: There were acute and convalescent COVID-19 samples, and they came from the United States, Italy and Spain. Sample material is recorded as cDNA or gDNA derived from T cells, B-cell-depleted T cells, or PBMCs.

Germline loops: CDR1 SEHNR, CDR2 FQNEAQ (reference sequence). The V gene end was trimmed by 5 bases and the J gene end by 3 bases; junction bases not matched to a gene: 2. The CDR3 consists of 13 residues. The chain combines TRBV7-9 with TRBJ1-2, with TRBD1 matching over 8 bases. The source of this sequence is a man aged 40-49 years with acute or convalescent COVID-19. Sequenced material: peripheral blood. CDR3: CASSLDRDYGYTF. In DNA form, the CDR3 reads TGTGCCAGCAGCCTGGACAGGGACTATGGCTACACCTTC.